This T cell receptor (beta chain) was documented in a study of cytomegalovirus exposure and HLA in healthy donors. Study-level findings and limits: Cytomegalovirus-associated TCR beta chains were listed, numbering 150 to 200.

This clone has a handful of counts. Its target is unknown. 60 Vbeta and 13 Jbeta primers were used in PCR. Some clones are missing from TCRdb's copy, which holds only in-frame ones; the method was immunoSEQ multiplex PCR. The table lists 150,000 to 200,000 clones, approximately 67% of them singletons. The origin of this receptor is a man in his forties in good health and CMV-seronegative. Source material: PBMCs.

CDR3 sequence (DNA): TGTGCCAGCAGCTTGGAGACGGCCGGGTCATCACCCCTCCACTTT. Residues: CASSLETAGSSPLHF. This chain uses TRBV5-4 with TRBJ1-6; D is ambiguous. CDR1 and CDR2 (germline): SGHNT, YYREEE (reference sequence). The length of the CDR3 is 15 residues. The V and J ends lost 0 bases and 10 bases respectively, with 14 bases between them.